Described below is a single TCR beta chain sequence and its context. Its antigen is undetermined. This record comes from a study of beta chain features in type 1 diabetes. Study results and limitations: For patients, the naive, central memory and Treg TCRB repertoires appeared more alike than for healthy donors. There was a possibility that cDNA sequencing over-represented cells with high TCR expression.

The isolated RNA, all of it, was reverse transcribed, so expressed TCRB transcripts were what got sequenced. Sequencing used immunoSEQ multiplex PCR; TCRdb keeps in-frame clones, though not all of them. The data show almost 350,000 clones, around 8% seen once. Sorting that relied on CD45RO/CCR7/CD25/CD127/CD95/CD27 yielded CD4+ naive, central memory, regulatory and stem cell-like memory cells. Germline CDR1 reads SGHAT; CDR2 reads FQNNGV. The CDR3 covers 12 residues. V was trimmed by 5 bases and J by 4 bases, leaving 8 bases between them. The sample was central memory CD4+ T cells from blood. This sequence was found in a woman aged 18-29 years in good health. V usage is TRBV11-2 and J usage is TRBJ1-1; D gene uncertain. The DNA of the CDR3 is TGTGCCAGCAGCCTCGCGTTCACTGAAGCTTTCTTT. Its translation is CASSLAFTEAFF.